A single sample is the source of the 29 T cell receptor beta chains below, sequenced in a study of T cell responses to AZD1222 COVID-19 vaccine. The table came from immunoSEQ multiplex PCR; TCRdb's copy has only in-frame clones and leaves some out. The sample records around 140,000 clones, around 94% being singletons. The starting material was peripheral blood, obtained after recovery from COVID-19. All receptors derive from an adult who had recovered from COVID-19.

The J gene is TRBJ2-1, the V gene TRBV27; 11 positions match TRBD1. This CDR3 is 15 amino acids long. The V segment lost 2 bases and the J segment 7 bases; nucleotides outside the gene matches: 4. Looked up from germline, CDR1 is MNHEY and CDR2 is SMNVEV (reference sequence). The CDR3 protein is CASSLPGTGGNEQFF. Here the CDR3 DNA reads TGTGCCAGCAGTTTACCCGGGACAGGGGGAAATGAGCAGTTCTTC.

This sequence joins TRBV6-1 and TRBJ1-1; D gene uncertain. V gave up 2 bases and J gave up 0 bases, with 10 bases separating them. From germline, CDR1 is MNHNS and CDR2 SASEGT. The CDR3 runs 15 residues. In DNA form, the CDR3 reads TGTGCCAGCAGTGAAACGGCTTCAATGAACACTGAAGCTTTCTTT. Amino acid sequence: CASSETASMNTEAFF.

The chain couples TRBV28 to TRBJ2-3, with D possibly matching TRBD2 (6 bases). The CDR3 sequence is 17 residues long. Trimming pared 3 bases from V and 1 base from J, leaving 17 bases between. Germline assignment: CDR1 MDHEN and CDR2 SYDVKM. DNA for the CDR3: TGTGCCAGCAGTTTGTCCGGGCCTTGGGGGGGCACAGATACGCAGTATTTT. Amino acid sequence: CASSLSGPWGGTDTQYF.

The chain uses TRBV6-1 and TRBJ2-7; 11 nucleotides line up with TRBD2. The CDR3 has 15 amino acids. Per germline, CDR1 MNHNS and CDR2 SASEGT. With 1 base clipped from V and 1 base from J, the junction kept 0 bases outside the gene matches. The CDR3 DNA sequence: TGTGCCAGCAGTGAAGGACTAGCGGGATCCTACGAGCAGTACTTC. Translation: CASSEGLAGSYEQYF.

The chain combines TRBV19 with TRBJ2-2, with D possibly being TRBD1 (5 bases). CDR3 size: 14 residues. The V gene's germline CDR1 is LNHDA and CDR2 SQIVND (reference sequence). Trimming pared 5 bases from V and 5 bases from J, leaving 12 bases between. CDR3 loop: CASSPFQGTGELFF. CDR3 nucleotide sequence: TGTGCCAGTAGTCCCTTCCAGGGAACCGGGGAGCTGTTTTTT.

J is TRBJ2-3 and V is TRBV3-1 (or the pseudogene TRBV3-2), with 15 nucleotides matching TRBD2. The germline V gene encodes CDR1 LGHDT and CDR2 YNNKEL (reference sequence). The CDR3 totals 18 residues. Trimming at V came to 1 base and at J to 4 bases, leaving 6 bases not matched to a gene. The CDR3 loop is CASSQGWGTSGRSDTQYF. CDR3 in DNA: TGTGCCAGCAGCCAAGGGTGGGGGACTAGCGGGAGGTCAGATACGCAGTATTTT.

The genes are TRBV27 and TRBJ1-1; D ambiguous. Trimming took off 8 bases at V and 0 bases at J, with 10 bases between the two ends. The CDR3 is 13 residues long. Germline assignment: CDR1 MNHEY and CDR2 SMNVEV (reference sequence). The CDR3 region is CASPAFMNTEAFF. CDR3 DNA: TGTGCCAGCCCAGCCTTTATGAACACTGAAGCTTTCTTT.

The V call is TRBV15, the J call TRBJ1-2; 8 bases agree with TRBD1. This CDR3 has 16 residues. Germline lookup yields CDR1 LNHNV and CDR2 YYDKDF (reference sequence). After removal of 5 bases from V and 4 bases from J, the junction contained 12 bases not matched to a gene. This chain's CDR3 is CATSPRAVDRVYGYTF. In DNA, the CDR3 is TGTGCCACCAGCCCCCGAGCGGTGGACAGGGTCTATGGCTACACCTTC.

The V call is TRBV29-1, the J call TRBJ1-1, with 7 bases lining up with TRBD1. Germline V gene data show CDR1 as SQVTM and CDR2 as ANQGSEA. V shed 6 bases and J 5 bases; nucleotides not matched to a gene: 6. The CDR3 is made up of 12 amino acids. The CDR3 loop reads CSVRTGVTEAFF. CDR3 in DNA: TGCAGCGTCCGCACAGGGGTAACTGAAGCTTTCTTT. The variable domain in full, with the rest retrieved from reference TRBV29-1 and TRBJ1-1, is SAVISQKPSRDICQRGTSLTIQCQVDSQVTMMFWYRQQPGQSLTLIATANQGSEATYESGFVIDKFPISRPNLTFSTLTVSNMSPEDSSIYLCSVRTGVTEAFFGQGTRLTVV.

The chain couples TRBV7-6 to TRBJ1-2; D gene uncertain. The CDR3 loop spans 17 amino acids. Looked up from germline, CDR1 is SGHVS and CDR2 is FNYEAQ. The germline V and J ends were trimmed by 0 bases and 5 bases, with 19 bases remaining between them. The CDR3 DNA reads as TGTGCCAGCAGCTTAGCGGATAGAGCGCTAAATCTGTATGGCTACACCTTC. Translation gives CASSLADRALNLYGYTF.

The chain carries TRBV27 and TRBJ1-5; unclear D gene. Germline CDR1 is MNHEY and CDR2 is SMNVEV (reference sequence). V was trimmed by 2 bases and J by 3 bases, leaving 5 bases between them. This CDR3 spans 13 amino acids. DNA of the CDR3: TGTGCCAGCAGTTTAGGGTTCAATCAGCCCCAGCATTTT. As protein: CASSLGFNQPQHF.

Written as DNA, the CDR3 is TGTGCCAGCAGTTTGGTGGGACTTCCCTACGAGCAGTACTTC. Translating it yields CASSLVGLPYEQYF. The V call is TRBV28, the J call TRBJ2-7; tentatively, D is TRBD2 (6 bases). This CDR3 is 14 amino acids long. The germline V gene encodes CDR1 MDHEN and CDR2 SYDVKM. V was shortened by 3 bases and J by 2 bases, with 11 bases between the two germline ends.

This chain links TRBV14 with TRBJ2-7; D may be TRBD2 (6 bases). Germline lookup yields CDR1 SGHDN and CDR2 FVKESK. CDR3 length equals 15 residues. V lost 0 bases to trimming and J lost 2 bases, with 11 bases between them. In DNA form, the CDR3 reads TGTGCCAGCAGCCAAGATACGGGGGTAACCTACGAGCAGTACTTC. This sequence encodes CASSQDTGVTYEQYF.

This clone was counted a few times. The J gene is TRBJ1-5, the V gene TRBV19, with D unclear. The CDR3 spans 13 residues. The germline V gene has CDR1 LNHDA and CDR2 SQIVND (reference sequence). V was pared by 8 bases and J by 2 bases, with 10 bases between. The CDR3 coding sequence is TGTGCCAGTCGGTGGGGTGGCAATCAGCCCCAGCATTTT. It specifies CASRWGGNQPQHF.

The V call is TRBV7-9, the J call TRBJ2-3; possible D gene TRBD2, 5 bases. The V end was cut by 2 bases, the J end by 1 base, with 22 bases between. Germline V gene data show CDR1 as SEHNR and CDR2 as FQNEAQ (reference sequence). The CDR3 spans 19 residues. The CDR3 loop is CASSLRLPGVGLGTDTQYF. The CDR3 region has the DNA TGTGCCAGCAGCTTACGACTCCCCGGGGTCGGTCTGGGCACAGATACGCAGTATTTT. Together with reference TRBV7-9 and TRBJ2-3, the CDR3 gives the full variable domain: DTGVSQNPRHKITKRGQNVTFRCDPISEHNRLYWYRQTLGQGPEFLTYFQNEAQLEKSRLLSDRFSAERPKGSFSTLEIQRTEQGDSAMYLCASSLRLPGVGLGTDTQYFGPGTRLTVL.

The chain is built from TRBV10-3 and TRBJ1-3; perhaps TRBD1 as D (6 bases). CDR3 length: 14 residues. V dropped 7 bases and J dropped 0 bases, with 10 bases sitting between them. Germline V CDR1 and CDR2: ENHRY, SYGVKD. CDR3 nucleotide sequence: TGTGCCATCACCGGACAGAGCTCTGGAAACACCATATATTTT. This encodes CAITGQSSGNTIYF.

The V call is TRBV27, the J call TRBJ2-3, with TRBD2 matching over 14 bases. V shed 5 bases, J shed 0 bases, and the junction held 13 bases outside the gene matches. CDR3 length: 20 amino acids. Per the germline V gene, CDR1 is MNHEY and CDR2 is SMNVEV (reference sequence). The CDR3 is CASSLGLAGDSGASTDTQYF. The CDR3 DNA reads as TGTGCCAGCAGTCTGGGACTAGCGGGAGATTCGGGTGCGAGCACAGATACGCAGTATTTT.

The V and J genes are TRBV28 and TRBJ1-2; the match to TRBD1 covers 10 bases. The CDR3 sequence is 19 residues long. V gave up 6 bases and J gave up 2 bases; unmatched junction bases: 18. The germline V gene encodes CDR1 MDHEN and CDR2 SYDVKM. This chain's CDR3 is CASSLSPRRDRGGNYGYTF. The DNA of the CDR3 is TGTGCCAGCAGCTTAAGCCCCAGAAGGGACAGGGGCGGGAACTATGGCTACACCTTC.

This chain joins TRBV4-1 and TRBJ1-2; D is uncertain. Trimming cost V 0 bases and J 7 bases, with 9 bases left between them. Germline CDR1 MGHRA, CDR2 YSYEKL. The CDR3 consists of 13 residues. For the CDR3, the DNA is TGCGCCAGCAGCCAAGATCCGGAGTTTGGCTACACCTTC. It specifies CASSQDPEFGYTF.

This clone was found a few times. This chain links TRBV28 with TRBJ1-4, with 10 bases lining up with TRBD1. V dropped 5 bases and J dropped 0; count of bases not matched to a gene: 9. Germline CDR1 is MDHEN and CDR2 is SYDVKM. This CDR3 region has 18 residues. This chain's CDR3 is CASSPSGQGSSTNEKLFF. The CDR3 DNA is TGTGCCAGCAGTCCTTCGGGACAGGGGAGCTCAACTAATGAAAAACTGTTTTTT.

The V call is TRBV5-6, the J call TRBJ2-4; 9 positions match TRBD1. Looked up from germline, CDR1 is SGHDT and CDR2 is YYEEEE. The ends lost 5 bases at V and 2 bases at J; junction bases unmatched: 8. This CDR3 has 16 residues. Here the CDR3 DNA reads TGTGCCAGCAGGGGAGAGGGACAGGGATCCAAAAACATTCAGTACTTC. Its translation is CASRGEGQGSKNIQYF.

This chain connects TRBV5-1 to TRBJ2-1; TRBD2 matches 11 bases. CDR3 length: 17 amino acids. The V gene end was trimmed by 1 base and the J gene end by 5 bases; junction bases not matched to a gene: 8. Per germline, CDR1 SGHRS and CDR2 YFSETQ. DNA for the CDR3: TGCGCCAGCAGCTTGCACACGCCGGGACTAGCGGACAATGAGCAGTTCTTC. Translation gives CASSLHTPGLADNEQFF.

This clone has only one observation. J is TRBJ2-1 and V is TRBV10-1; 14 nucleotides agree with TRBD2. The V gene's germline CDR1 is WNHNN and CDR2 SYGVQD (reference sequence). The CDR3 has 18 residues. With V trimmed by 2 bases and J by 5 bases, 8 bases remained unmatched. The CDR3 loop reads CASSEEGLAGATNNEQFF. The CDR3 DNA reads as TGCGCCAGCAGTGAGGAGGGACTAGCGGGAGCCACAAACAATGAGCAGTTCTTC.

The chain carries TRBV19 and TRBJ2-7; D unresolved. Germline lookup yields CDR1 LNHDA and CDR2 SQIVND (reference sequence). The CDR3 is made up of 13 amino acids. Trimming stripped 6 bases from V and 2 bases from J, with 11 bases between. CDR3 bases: TGTGCCAGTAGCCGGACGGTCACCTACGAGCAGTACTTC. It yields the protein CASSRTVTYEQYF.

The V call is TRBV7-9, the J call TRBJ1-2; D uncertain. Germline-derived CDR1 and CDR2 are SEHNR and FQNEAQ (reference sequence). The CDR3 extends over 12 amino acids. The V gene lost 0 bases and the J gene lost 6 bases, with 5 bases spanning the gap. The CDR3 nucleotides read TGTGCCAGCAGCTTAGCTCCGGATGGCTACACCTTC. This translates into CASSLAPDGYTF.

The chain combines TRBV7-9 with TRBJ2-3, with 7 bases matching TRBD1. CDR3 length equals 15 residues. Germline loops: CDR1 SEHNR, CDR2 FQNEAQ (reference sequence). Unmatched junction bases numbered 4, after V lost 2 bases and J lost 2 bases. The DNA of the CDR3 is TGTGCCAGCAGCTTAAGAGGACAGGTCACAGATACGCAGTATTTT. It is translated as CASSLRGQVTDTQYF. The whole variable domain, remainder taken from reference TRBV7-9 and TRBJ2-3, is DTGVSQNPRHKITKRGQNVTFRCDPISEHNRLYWYRQTLGQGPEFLTYFQNEAQLEKSRLLSDRFSAERPKGSFSTLEIQRTEQGDSAMYLCASSLRGQVTDTQYFGPGTRLTVL.

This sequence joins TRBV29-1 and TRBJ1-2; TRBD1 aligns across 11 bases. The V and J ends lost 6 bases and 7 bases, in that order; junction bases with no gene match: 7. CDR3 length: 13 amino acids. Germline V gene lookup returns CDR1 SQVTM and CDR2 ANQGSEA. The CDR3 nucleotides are TGCAGCGTGAGGACAGGGGGCAAGGCTGGCTACACCTTC. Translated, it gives CSVRTGGKAGYTF.

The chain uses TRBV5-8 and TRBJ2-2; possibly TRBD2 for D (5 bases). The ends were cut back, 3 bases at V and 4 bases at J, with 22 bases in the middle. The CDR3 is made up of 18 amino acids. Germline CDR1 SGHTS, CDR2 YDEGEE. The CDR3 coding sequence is TGTGCCAGCAGCTGGATCCTCTGGGTCGGGATGAGCACCGGGGAGCTGTTTTTT. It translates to CASSWILWVGMSTGELFF.

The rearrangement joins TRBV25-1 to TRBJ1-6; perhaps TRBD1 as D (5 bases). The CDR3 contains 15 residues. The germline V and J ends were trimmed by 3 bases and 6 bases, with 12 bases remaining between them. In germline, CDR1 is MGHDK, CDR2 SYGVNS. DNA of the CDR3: TGTGCCAGCAGTGATGAACGGGGACCTAATTCACCCCTCCACTTT. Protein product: CASSDERGPNSPLHF.